Following are 19 T cell receptor beta chains from one sample sequenced in a study of T cells in Graves' hyperthyroidism and ophthalmopathy. It was RNA transcripts that yielded the amplified TCR beta CDR3 regions. The HTBI set primed first-round TCR CDR3 RT-PCR. A single record per CDR3 protein comes from TCRdb applying MiXCR to the multiplex PCR reads. The table records some 720,000 distinct CDR3 sequences, 16% of them present only once. Sequenced: blood. Receptor source: a man between 18 and 29 years old with Graves' hyperthyroidism.

This chain connects TRBV7-2 to TRBJ2-3; D is undetermined. The CDR3 is made up of 14 amino acids. Germline V lookup: CDR1 SGHTA, CDR2 FQGNSA. V lost 6 bases to trimming and J lost 1 base, with 11 bases between them. In DNA form, the CDR3 reads TGTGCCAGCAGTCGAGACACGGGCACAGATACGCAGTATTTT. It specifies CASSRDTGTDTQYF.

This clonotype showed up just a few times. This chain joins TRBV6-1 and TRBJ1-1, with D tentatively TRBD1 (6 bases). The CDR3 runs to 12 residues. Germline V gives CDR1 MNHNS, CDR2 SASEGT. The V gene lost 5 bases and the J gene lost 3 bases, with 7 bases spanning the gap. CDR3 DNA sequence: TGTGCCAGCAGTACAGGGTACACTGAAGCTTTCTTT. It specifies CASSTGYTEAFF.

The chain couples TRBV6-1 to TRBJ2-5; D might be TRBD1 (5 bases). V was cut by 7 bases and J by 2 bases, with 14 bases left in between. Germline V gene sequence: CDR1 MNHNS, CDR2 SASEGT. The CDR3 consists of 14 residues. CDR3 DNA sequence: TGTGCCAGCAAGAAGACAGCATCACAAGAGACCCAGTACTTC. Translating gives CASKKTASQETQYF.

This clonotype came up a few times. This rearrangement joins TRBV7-3 to TRBJ2-3; 8 bases line up with TRBD1. Germline assignment: CDR1 SGHTA and CDR2 FQGTGA. The CDR3 loop spans 15 amino acids. Trimming at V came to 2 bases and at J to 6 bases, leaving 7 bases not matched to a gene. The CDR3 DNA reads as TGTGCCAGCAGCTTAGGTGTCAGGGGGCCGGATACGCAGTATTTT. The encoded protein is CASSLGVRGPDTQYF.

This clonotype was detected ten times or more. The rearrangement links TRBV20-1 to TRBJ2-7; 13 bases map to TRBD2. The V gene end was trimmed by 3 bases and the J gene end by 3 bases; junction bases not matched to a gene: 8. The CDR3 length is 16 residues. Germline-derived CDR1 and CDR2 are DFQATT and SNEGSKA (reference sequence). This CDR3 reads CSASAAGLAGSYEQYF. For the CDR3, the DNA is TGCAGTGCTAGCGCGGCGGGACTAGCGGGAAGCTACGAGCAGTACTTC.

This chain links TRBV19 with TRBJ1-1; TRBD1 matches at 8 bases. This CDR3 region has 14 residues. CDR1 is LNHDA, CDR2 SQIVND, per germline (reference sequence). The V and J ends lost 4 bases and 5 bases, in that order; junction bases with no gene match: 6. The DNA of the CDR3 is TGTGCCAGTAGTACGAGACAGGGGTGGACTGAAGCTTTCTTT. As protein: CASSTRQGWTEAFF. The entire variable domain, with the rest obtained from reference TRBV19 and TRBJ1-1, is as follows: DGGITQSPKYLFRKEGQNVTLSCEQNLNHDAMYWYRQDPGQGLRLIYYSQIVNDFQKGDIAEGYSVSREKKESFPLTVTSAQKNPTAFYLCASSTRQGWTEAFFGQGTRLTVV.

This clonotype was observed a handful of times. V is TRBV7-9 and J is TRBJ1-2; D is ambiguous. This CDR3 spans 14 amino acids. Germline lookup yields CDR1 SEHNR and CDR2 FQNEAQ (reference sequence). Trimming left V 4 bases short and J 6 bases short, with 15 bases between. CDR3 nucleotides: TGTGCCAGCAGCTCCGGATTGATCGGGGATGGCTACACCTTC. Encoded protein: CASSSGLIGDGYTF.

This clonotype was detected a few times. The chain links TRBV6-2 or TRBV6-3 to TRBJ2-5; 7 bases are shared with TRBD1. The V segment lost 2 bases and the J segment 4 bases; nucleotides outside the gene matches: 7. This CDR3 is 15 amino acids long. Germline V gives CDR1 MNHEY, CDR2 SVGEGT. The CDR3 DNA sequence: TGTGCCAGCAGTTACGGTAACAGGGGCTCAGAGACCCAGTACTTC. This codes for CASSYGNRGSETQYF.

At least ten counts were recorded for this clonotype. The V gene is TRBV30, the J gene TRBJ2-2; D is undetermined. The ends were cut back, 7 bases at V and 5 bases at J, with 20 bases in the middle. The CDR3 loop spans 15 amino acids. Germline V gene sequence: CDR1 GTSNPN, CDR2 SVGIG (reference sequence). The DNA of the CDR3 is TGTGCCTCCACACCCCGGGTGGGCGCTACCGGGGAGCTGTTTTTT. It encodes CASTPRVGATGELFF.

Notes on this clonotype: A much bigger clone sits one base away, suggesting this may be a read error. The V and J genes are TRBV11-2 and TRBJ2-1; 8 positions match TRBD2. Germline-derived CDR1 and CDR2 are SGHAT and FQNNGV. This CDR3 contains 14 residues. The CDR3 DNA is TGTGCCAGCGGCCCCAGGACTAGCTACAATGAGCGGTTCTTC. This encodes CASGPRTSYNERFF.

This clonotype has more than one count but fewer than ten. The V call is TRBV7-8, the J call TRBJ1-2, with D uncertain. The CDR3 runs 16 residues. Trimming stripped 1 base from V and 6 bases from J, with 18 bases between. Germline assignment: CDR1 SGHVS and CDR2 FQNEAQ. The CDR3 here is CASSLGTRAPWDGYTF. The CDR3 DNA follows: TGTGCCAGCAGCTTAGGAACAAGGGCCCCGTGGGATGGCTACACCTTC.

This clonotype was picked up many times. This sequence joins TRBV18 and TRBJ2-3, with 8 bases identical to TRBD1. Per germline, CDR1 KGHSH and CDR2 LQKENI. V was pared by 3 bases and J by 4 bases, with 6 bases of the junction left unmatched. The CDR3 spans 15 residues. The CDR3 sequence is CASSPNQGAADTQYF. The CDR3 DNA is TGTGCCAGCTCACCGAATCAGGGGGCCGCAGATACGCAGTATTTT.

This chain joins TRBV20-1 and TRBJ1-5, with 7 bases that match TRBD1. The junction had 10 bases not matched to a gene; V was cut back by 6 bases and J by 5 bases. The CDR3 consists of 14 residues. Germline lookup yields CDR1 DFQATT and CDR2 SNEGSKA (reference sequence). The CDR3 bases are TGCAGTGCAAGAAGAGGGGGCTCGGATCAGCCCCAGCATTTT. This encodes CSARRGGSDQPQHF.

This clonotype was observed many times. The chain employs TRBV28 and TRBJ2-7, with D hard to call. This CDR3 spans 14 amino acids. Germline-derived CDR1 and CDR2 are MDHEN and SYDVKM. V lost 5 bases, J lost 0 bases, and 11 bases lay in between. The DNA of the CDR3 is TGTGCCAGCAGTATGGGCGGCAACTCCTACGAGCAGTACTTC. This sequence encodes CASSMGGNSYEQYF. Full variable domain (remainder filled in from reference TRBV28 and TRBJ2-7): DVKVTQSSRYLVKRTGEKVFLECVQDMDHENMFWYRQDPGLGLRLIYFSYDVKMKEKGDIPEGYSVSREKKERFSLILESASTNQTSMYLCASSMGGNSYEQYFGPGTRLTVT.

The gene calls are TRBV20-1 and TRBJ2-1; 9 nucleotides match TRBD1. Per the germline V gene, CDR1 is DFQATT and CDR2 is SNEGSKA (reference sequence). The V segment lost 0 bases and the J segment 1 base; nucleotides outside the gene matches: 7. The CDR3 extends over 17 amino acids. CDR3 coding DNA: TGCAGTGCTAGAGATAGCCGGGACAGGGCTTCCTACAATGAGCAGTTCTTC. This translates into CSARDSRDRASYNEQFF.

This clonotype has more than one count but fewer than ten. The rearrangement links TRBV20-1 to TRBJ2-7; D is ambiguous. Trimming took off 8 bases at V and 3 bases at J, with 20 bases between the two ends. This CDR3 is 14 amino acids long. Germline CDR1 reads DFQATT; CDR2 reads SNEGSKA (reference sequence). As DNA, the CDR3 is TGCAGTAAACAAATGGATAGCACTCACTACGAGCAGTACTTC. It yields the protein CSKQMDSTHYEQYF.

There are many counts of this clonotype. CDR3 DNA sequence: TGCGCCAGCAGCATTCTAGCGGGAGTTGGGTCAGATACGCAGTATTTT. Protein sequence: CASSILAGVGSDTQYF. The rearrangement uses TRBV5-1 and TRBJ2-3, with 10 bases matching TRBD2. The ends lost 4 bases at V and 4 bases at J; junction bases unmatched: 9. Germline CDR1 SGHRS, CDR2 YFSETQ. The CDR3 consists of 16 residues.

J is TRBJ2-6 and V is TRBV30; D not resolved. Between the trimmed V and J ends, which lost 3 bases and 3 bases, there was a span of 6 bases. The CDR3 spans 13 residues. The germline CDR1 and CDR2 sequences are GTSNPN and SVGIG (reference sequence). The DNA of the CDR3 is TGTGCCTGGAGGACGGGTGGGGCCAACGTCCTGACTTTC. It codes for CAWRTGGANVLTF.

There are many counts of this clonotype. V is TRBV7-9 and J is TRBJ2-7, with unresolved D. The CDR3 has 13 residues. Germline lookup yields CDR1 SEHNR and CDR2 FQNEAQ (reference sequence). V lost 4 bases and J 2 bases, leaving 9 bases between the germline ends. CDR3 region: CASSSDNPYEQYF. The CDR3 bases are TGTGCCAGCAGCTCAGATAATCCCTACGAGCAGTACTTC.